This T cell receptor beta chain came from a study of blood T cell repertoires in COVID-19 (dated by TCRdb to 2018 to 2020). Turning to the overall study: The collaborator samples originated in the United States, Italy and Spain and spanned the acute and convalescent phases of COVID-19. The material from the prospective study consisted of cDNA or gDNA derived from T cells, B-cell-depleted T cells, or PBMCs. Deeply sampled blood TCRbeta repertoires from subjects exposed to, actively infected with, or recovered from COVID-19 were included in the dataset. The repertoires were released in a freely available public database meant as a resource for research on the immune response to SARS-CoV-2. The samples were drawn from the first 160 participants of the ongoing ImmuneRACE study and from over a thousand subjects provided by 6 global collaborators. Nearly every sample came with metadata listing a de-identified subject ID, COVID-19 status, age in years and sex. Where available, HLA class I and class II types were obtained from metadata supplied by the sample provider rather than from assay-based typing. Broad study findings and their caveats: How much clinical and demographic metadata was included differed by source and by participant, and the metadata was provided uncurated.

CDR1 and CDR2, looked up from the germline V gene (reference sequence), are SEHNR and FQNEAQ. From V the trimming removes 5 bases and from J it removes 3 bases, while the gene matches leave 3 bases of the junction unaccounted for. The CDR3 covers 14 residues, taking in both the cysteine and the phenylalanine. Just the 42-base CDR3 DNA is kept, in frame starting at base 1. TCRbeta CDR3 regions were amplified from genomic DNA by means of the immunoSEQ Assay, a bias-controlled multiplex PCR. From the authors' description of their analysis: The number of nucleated cells in each sample was estimated from the amplification of reference gene primers within the assay. Sequence reads were collapsed and filtered to measure the absolute abundance of every unique TCRbeta CDR3 rearrangement. For each sample, productive Simpson clonality was calculated as the square root of Simpson's diversity index over productive rearrangements. This immuneACCESS table, as held by TCRdb, lists in-frame sequences with V and J called but not all clones. Of the missing ones, under half trace to an unresolved V gene in checked studies; the others have no known cause. That table supplies the V and J calls and clone size; D and trimming were determined from the DNA. The sample table holds around 280,000 clones, of which 90% were seen once. Of the sample, about 1.7% falls within the top ten clones.

Participants in the prospective study were enrolled through a virtual design, were aged roughly 18 to 100 years, and lived in roughly 25 United States geographic areas. Cohort assignment in the prospective study relied on participant-reported clinical history from a screening survey and a study questionnaire. In the prospective study, mobile phlebotomists collected whole blood, serum and a nasopharyngeal or oropharyngeal swab from each participant. Over a roughly 2-month period, participants in the prospective study had the option of providing additional blood draws and questionnaires. Before DNA extraction, prospective study blood samples were shipped either frozen or at room temperature. Details on this clone: The antigen it binds to is not known. Base-call qualities are not available, and no considerably larger clone is one nucleotide away.

Input material: PBMCs or T cells enriched from blood (not recorded which). The clonotype was recovered from a woman aged 18 to 35 with acute COVID-19. This chain is built from TRBV7-9 and TRBJ2-3; TRBD1 aligns with 9 central bases. The bases read TGTGCCAGCAGCCCCGGGACAGGGACAGATACGCAGTATTTT. Its coded protein is CASSPGTGTDTQYF.